This TCR beta chain was retrieved from a study of control samples from healthy donors and cancer patients. The data were produced by immunoSEQ multiplex PCR, yet TCRdb's version contains in-frame clones alone and is incomplete. The table lists approximately 140,000 clones, roughly nine tenths of them singletons. The length of the CDR3 is 15 residues. Trimming left V 7 bases short and J 3 bases short, with 16 bases between. Germline V gene data show CDR1 as MDHEN and CDR2 as SYDVKM. The rearrangement links TRBV28 to TRBJ1-5; D unclear. The origin of this receptor is a woman in her 30s in good health. The sequenced material came from blood. CDR3 bases: TGTGCCAGCACCAGCCACGGCTATTTCAATCAGCCCCAGCATTTT. Translation: CASTSHGYFNQPQHF.